This T cell receptor beta chain was documented in a study of somatic mutations in cytotoxic T cells in rheumatoid arthritis. In its sample, this clone was seen once. Assay used: immunoSEQ multiplex PCR; TCRdb lists only in-frame clones, some missing. Of roughly 3,500 clones in the sample, approximately 84% were seen once. The germline V gene encodes CDR1 MDHEN and CDR2 SYDVKM. The CDR3 consists of 15 residues. V lost 6 bases to trimming and J lost 5 bases; unmatched junction nucleotides: 10. The sequence derives from a man between 40 and 49 years old with rheumatoid arthritis. The genes are TRBV28 and TRBJ1-2, with 9 bases identical to TRBD1. The material sequenced was CD8+ T cells sorted from blood. The CDR3 DNA reads as TGTGCCAGCAGGGGGAACAGGGGGCTGAGATATGGCTACACCTTC. This codes for CASRGNRGLRYGYTF.